The 22 T cell receptor beta chains below all came from one sample that was sequenced in a study of PD-L1 blockade in urothelial cancer. Method: immunoSEQ multiplex PCR; TCRdb's copy keeps in-frame clones and lacks some. The table includes some 31,000 clones, 75% to 85% detected once. Time point indicated: peripheral blood 6 weeks after treatment start. The sequencing used PBMCs, collected around atezolizumab (anti-PD-L1) treatment. The receptors here all came from an older man with urothelial cancer.

The CDR3 DNA sequence: TGTGCCAGCAGCGTATCTGTGAGCACTGAAGCTTTCTTT. Translated: CASSVSVSTEAFF. The V call is TRBV9, the J call TRBJ1-1; D call uncertain. Trimming left V 1 base short and J 4 bases short, with 8 bases between. In germline, CDR1 is SGDLS, CDR2 YYNGEE. CDR3 length equals 13 residues.

The rearrangement joins TRBV10-3 to TRBJ1-1; D not resolved. Germline CDR1 and CDR2: ENHRY and SYGVKD. This CDR3 has 15 residues. V was trimmed by 8 bases and J by 3 bases, leaving 19 bases between them. The chain's CDR3 is CAISLSAQRDTEAFF. The CDR3 DNA follows: TGTGCCATCTCCTTGAGCGCCCAGAGGGACACTGAAGCTTTCTTT.

J is TRBJ2-1 and V is TRBV4-2; weak D call: TRBD2 (7 bases). CDR3 length equals 16 residues. Trimming shortened V by 1 base and J by 7 bases, and 17 bases separated the two germline ends. Germline V gene sequence: CDR1 LGHNA, CDR2 YNFKEQ. The CDR3 here is CASSQARAGAGNEQFF. DNA for the CDR3: TGTGCCAGCAGCCAAGCTCGGGCGGGGGCCGGTAATGAGCAGTTCTTC.

V is TRBV5-1 and J is TRBJ2-5; TRBD1 aligns across 7 bases. Germline lookup yields CDR1 SGHRS and CDR2 YFSETQ. This CDR3 has 15 residues. J gave up 4 bases and V 0 bases, and 6 bases lay outside the gene matches. The CDR3 here is CASSLGQGDGETQYF. The CDR3 bases are TGCGCCAGCAGCTTGGGGCAGGGGGACGGAGAGACCCAGTACTTC.

Only a few counts were recorded for this clone. The chain links TRBV12-5 to TRBJ2-7, with D perhaps matching TRBD1 (6 bases). The CDR3 extends over 13 amino acids. Germline V CDR1 and CDR2: LGHNT, FRNRAP. V lost 5 bases, J lost 8 bases, and 16 bases lay in between. The CDR3 reads CASGPTGPLKQYF. CDR3 nucleotide sequence: TGTGCTAGTGGTCCGACAGGACCCCTCAAGCAGTACTTC. Complete variable domain (other parts from reference TRBV12-5 and TRBJ2-7): DARVTQTPRHKVTEMGQEVTMRCQPILGHNTVFWYRQTMMQGLELLAYFRNRAPLDDSGMPKDRFSAEMPDATLATLKIQPSEPRDSAVYFCASGPTGPLKQYFGPGTRLTVT.

CDR3 sequence reads: CASSLTLAGGEQFF. CDR3 in DNA: TGTGCCAGCAGCTTAACACTAGCGGGAGGGGAGCAGTTCTTC. This chain joins TRBV7-9 and TRBJ2-1, with TRBD2 matching 13 bases. The CDR3 contains 14 residues. With V trimmed by 2 bases and J by 10 bases, 2 bases remained unmatched. Germline values: CDR1 SEHNR, CDR2 FQNEAQ (reference sequence).

This rearrangement joins TRBV6-6 to TRBJ1-2; D remains unclear. In germline, CDR1 is MNHNY, CDR2 SVGAGI (reference sequence). V was pared by 5 bases and J by 6 bases, with 10 bases between. The CDR3 totals 12 residues. Here the CDR3 DNA reads TGTGCCAGCAGTCCCGGGTCCCATGGCTACACCTTC. This translates into CASSPGSHGYTF.

This chain links TRBV19 with TRBJ1-1; 9 bases match TRBD1. Germline loops: CDR1 LNHDA, CDR2 SQIVND (reference sequence). Losses at the gene ends were 4 bases for V and 1 base for J; bases not matched to a gene: 4. The CDR3 consists of 15 residues. This CDR3 is CASSTQGAKNTEAFF. The CDR3 region has the DNA TGTGCCAGTAGTACACAGGGGGCCAAGAACACTGAAGCTTTCTTT.

CDR3 sequence reads: CASSLGGQGSYEQYF. The CDR3, as DNA: TGCGCCAGCAGCTTGGGAGGACAGGGGTCCTACGAGCAGTACTTC. V is TRBV5-1 and J is TRBJ2-7, with 9 nucleotides matching TRBD1. Germline-derived CDR1 and CDR2 are SGHRS and YFSETQ. This CDR3 is built from 15 residues. Unmatched junction bases numbered 2, after V lost 0 bases and J lost 1 base.

This chain links TRBV2 with TRBJ2-3; 10 bases are shared with TRBD2. CDR1 and CDR2 from the germline V gene are SNHLY and FYNNEI. The CDR3 has 15 amino acids. V trimming: 2 bases; J trimming: 6 bases; junction bases outside the gene matches: 5. DNA of the CDR3: TGTGCCAGCAGTGAATCCCCTAGCGGGAGCGATACGCAGTATTTT. This encodes CASSESPSGSDTQYF.

This clone was seen a handful of times. The chain uses TRBV15 and TRBJ2-1; 10 nucleotides line up with TRBD2. The CDR3 runs 16 residues. Germline V gene data show CDR1 as LNHNV and CDR2 as YYDKDF (reference sequence). V trimming: 0 bases; J trimming: 8 bases; junction bases outside the gene matches: 7. The CDR3: CATSRDKREGRYEQFF. The CDR3 region has the DNA TGTGCCACCAGCAGAGACAAGCGGGAGGGCAGGTATGAGCAGTTCTTC.

The V and J genes are TRBV27 and TRBJ2-7; 11 bases align to TRBD1. The germline gives CDR1 MNHEY, CDR2 SMNVEV (reference sequence). The CDR3 extends over 13 amino acids. V shed 6 bases, J shed 4 bases, and the junction held 2 bases outside the gene matches. The CDR3 loop is CASSWDRGYEQYF. CDR3 sequence (DNA): TGTGCCAGCAGCTGGGACAGGGGGTACGAGCAGTACTTC.

The rearrangement links TRBV11-2 to TRBJ2-2, with a possible D match to TRBD1 (6 bases). Germline V lookup: CDR1 SGHAT, CDR2 FQNNGV. V was clipped by 5 bases and J by 5 bases, with 12 bases between them. CDR3 length: 14 residues. CDR3 bases: TGTGCCAGCAGCCCCACCAGGGGAACCGGGGAGCTGTTTTTT. Translation gives CASSPTRGTGELFF.

The rearrangement uses TRBV9 and TRBJ2-3, with 9 bases lining up with TRBD2. V shed 2 bases, J shed 4 bases, and the junction held 8 bases outside the gene matches. CDR1 and CDR2 (germline): SGDLS, YYNGEE. The CDR3 is 16 residues long. The chain's CDR3 is CASSVLEAGGADTQYF. The DNA for the CDR3 is TGTGCCAGCAGCGTCCTCGAGGCGGGGGGGGCAGATACGCAGTATTTT.

The chain employs TRBV5-1 and TRBJ1-4, with 7 bases identical to TRBD1. J lost 0 bases, V lost 4 bases, and 9 bases had no gene match. This CDR3 is 17 amino acids long. The V gene's germline CDR1 is SGHRS and CDR2 YFSETQ. The CDR3 reads CASSGGGSTATNEKLFF. The CDR3 coding sequence is TGCGCCAGCAGCGGAGGGGGCTCGACAGCAACTAATGAAAAACTGTTTTTT.

The rearrangement uses TRBV6-4 and TRBJ2-2; possibly TRBD1 for D (6 bases). V was trimmed by 6 bases and J by 4 bases, leaving 12 bases between them. This CDR3 region has 14 residues. The V gene's germline CDR1 is MRHNA and CDR2 SNTAGT. CDR3 in DNA: TGTGCCAGCAGCCTACAGGGCGGCACCGGGGAGCTGTTTTTT. Encoded protein: CASSLQGGTGELFF.

The chain uses TRBV5-1 and TRBJ2-5; D ambiguous. Germline lookup yields CDR1 SGHRS and CDR2 YFSETQ. The CDR3 has 14 residues. The germline V and J ends were trimmed by 0 bases and 1 base, with 7 bases remaining between them. CDR3: CASSLDVAQETQYF. CDR3 DNA sequence: TGCGCCAGCAGCTTGGACGTGGCCCAAGAGACCCAGTACTTC.

The chain joins TRBV7-2 to TRBJ1-6; no reliable D call. V lost 2 bases to trimming and J lost 8 bases, with 10 bases between them. Germline V CDR1 and CDR2: SGHTA, FQGNSA. The CDR3 totals 14 residues. The CDR3: CASSLNRAYSPLHF. In DNA form, the CDR3 reads TGTGCCAGCAGCTTAAACAGAGCTTATTCACCCCTCCACTTT. The variable domain in full, completed from reference TRBV7-2 and TRBJ1-6, reads GAGVSQSPSNKVTEKGKDVELRCDPISGHTALYWYRQSLGQGLEFLIYFQGNSAPDKSGLPSDRFSAERTGGSVSTLTIQRTQQEDSAVYLCASSLNRAYSPLHFGNGTRLTVT.

This chain links TRBV20-1 with TRBJ1-2; D is ambiguous. Deletions cut 4 bases from V and 4 bases from J, with 7 bases between. The CDR3 has 11 residues. Germline V CDR1 and CDR2: DFQATT, SNEGSKA (reference sequence). CDR3 sequence reads: CSATSGYGYTF. The CDR3 nucleotides are TGCAGTGCTACCTCAGGCTATGGCTACACCTTC.

The rearrangement uses TRBV28 and TRBJ1-1, with 7 bases identical to TRBD1. The CDR3 consists of 12 residues. V lost 6 bases, J lost 11 bases, and 9 bases stayed unmatched. The V gene's germline CDR1 is MDHEN and CDR2 SYDVKM. This CDR3 is CASRRQGGTAFF. CDR3 nucleotides: TGTGCCAGCAGAAGACAGGGAGGCACGGCTTTCTTT.

This chain joins TRBV4-1 and TRBJ1-5; a weak D match, TRBD1 (5 bases). Trimming shortened V by 3 bases and J by 3 bases, and 15 bases separated the two germline ends. The CDR3 runs to 16 residues. Germline CDR1 and CDR2: MGHRA and YSYEKL. The CDR3 nucleotides read TGCGCCAGCAGCCACGACCACAGACAGATCAATCAGCCCCAGCATTTT. Protein: CASSHDHRQINQPQHF.

The rearrangement links TRBV5-5 to TRBJ2-7, with 7 nucleotides matching TRBD2. Per germline, CDR1 SGHKS and CDR2 YYEKEE (reference sequence). The CDR3 is made up of 16 amino acids. Germline trimming cut 4 bases from V and 3 bases from J; bases unmatched to any gene: 13. As DNA, the CDR3 is TGTGCCAGCAGCCGGGGACTATCAACCGCCCACTACGAGCAGTACTTC. This sequence encodes CASSRGLSTAHYEQYF.